Listed below are T cell receptor beta chains from one sample, sequenced in a study of T cell responses to AZD1222 COVID-19 vaccine. Libraries were prepared by immunoSEQ multiplex PCR; TCRdb keeps only in-frame clonotypes and omits some of them. The sample yields 110,000 to 150,000 clones, approximately 92% seen once. This material consisted of peripheral blood, taken on day 0 of AZD1222 vaccination. Source of these receptors: an adult in good health. Both conserved end residues are part of each CDR3. A D gene is named only where the DNA matches it firmly. The listing skips clone size in some rows; elsewhere it reads once, few, many or a size class.

V,size,D,J,DNA,CDR3
TRBV7-9,NA,NA,TRBJ1-4,TGTGCCAGCAGCTACGGGACCAGTAATGAAAAACTGTTTTTT,CASSYGTSNEKLFF
TRBV6-1,once,TRBD2,TRBJ2-7,TGTGCCAGCAGTGAAGGGGCCGGGAGGGTTGTTTTCGAGCAGTACTTC,CASSEGAGRVVFEQYF
TRBV7-3,NA,TRBD1,TRBJ2-3,TGTGCCAGCAGCTGGGACAGGGGCGATACGCAGTATTTT,CASSWDRGDTQYF
TRBV28,NA,NA,TRBJ1-1,TGTGCCAGCAGTTTATATGAGGGAATTAACACTGAAGCTTTCTTT,CASSLYEGINTEAFF
TRBV3-1/TRBV3-2,NA,TRBD1,TRBJ1-6,TGTGCCAGCAGCCGATTGCCCCAGGGGGCAAATTCATCCCTCCACTTT,CASSRLPQGANSSLHF
TRBV28,NA,TRBD1,TRBJ1-6,TGTGCCAGCAGTTTATTGGTAATCGGGACAGCCAATTCACCCCTCCACTTT,CASSLLVIGTANSPLHF
TRBV6-6,NA,NA,TRBJ1-1,TGTGCCAGCAGTACTAACACTGAAGCTTTCTTT,CASSTNTEAFF
TRBV14,NA,NA,TRBJ1-3,TGTGCCAGCAGCCAAGTCGCGGGAAACACCATATATTTT,CASSQVAGNTIYF
TRBV27,NA,TRBD1,TRBJ2-7,TGTGCCAGCAGACCTTTACGTTGGACAGGGTGGTACGAGCAGTACTTC,CASRPLRWTGWYEQYF
TRBV5-1,medium-sized,NA,TRBJ1-4,TGCGCCAGCAGCTTGGCAGGGGCTTATGAAAAACTGTTTTTT,CASSLAGAYEKLFF
TRBV7-9,few,NA,TRBJ1-2,TGTGCCAGCAGCCTCCAGGGTCTGGATGGCTACACCTTC,CASSLQGLDGYTF
TRBV4-1,NA,NA,TRBJ1-6,TGCGCCAGCAGCCAAGGGGGCAATTCACCCCTCCACTTT,CASSQGGNSPLHF
TRBV11-2,NA,NA,TRBJ2-5,TGTGCCAGCAGCTCGATCCGACAAGAGACCCAGTACTTC,CASSSIRQETQYF
TRBV3-1/TRBV3-2,NA,TRBD2,TRBJ2-1,TGTGCCAGCAGCCAAGATTCAAGACTAGCGGGGGTTCATGAGCAGTTCTTC,CASSQDSRLAGVHEQFF
TRBV27,NA,TRBD2,TRBJ2-7,TGTGCCAGCAGTCCCGGGACTAGCATCTACGAGCAGTACTTC,CASSPGTSIYEQYF
TRBV27,NA,NA,TRBJ1-2,TGTGCCAGCAGTTCCTACAGGGCTGGCTATGGCTACACCTTC,CASSSYRAGYGYTF
TRBV7-9,NA,NA,TRBJ2-4,TGTGCCAGCAGCTTAGGGGGCAAAAACATTCAGTACTTC,CASSLGGKNIQYF
TRBV7-9,NA,TRBD2,TRBJ2-7,TGTGCCAGCAGCCTCTCCGGGACTAGCTACGAGCAGTACTTC,CASSLSGTSYEQYF
TRBV7-9,NA,NA,TRBJ1-2,TGTGCCAGCAGCGGGTTTGCGGATGGCTACACCTTC,CASSGFADGYTF
TRBV5-1,NA,NA,TRBJ2-5,TGCGCCAGCAGCTTGGGTGTTTTAGAGACCCAGTACTTC,CASSLGVLETQYF
TRBV15,NA,NA,TRBJ1-5,TGTGCCACCAGCAGAGTTTGGATGAGAAAGGAAAAGGAGAGCAATCAGCCCCAGCATTTT,CATSRVWMRKEKESNQPQHF
TRBV6-6,NA,TRBD2,TRBJ2-2,TGTGCCAGCAGTTATTATAGCGGGGCAGACACCGGGGAGCTGTTTTTT,CASSYYSGADTGELFF
TRBV30,NA,NA,TRBJ1-3,TGTGCCTGGAGGGCCCAGATCGTCTCGTTAAACACCATATATTTT,CAWRAQIVSLNTIYF
TRBV3-1/TRBV3-2,NA,NA,TRBJ1-3,TGTGCCAGCAGCCCTCATGGGGCGTCTTCCGGAAACACCATATATTTT,CASSPHGASSGNTIYF
TRBV7-3,NA,TRBD1,TRBJ1-1,TGTGCCAGCAGTCTTAACAGGGGCGCTGAAGCTTTCTTT,CASSLNRGAEAFF
TRBV27,NA,TRBD1,TRBJ2-7,TGTGCCAGCAGCCGTGAGACAGGGGCCCCCCGAACCTACGAGCAGTACTTC,CASSRETGAPRTYEQYF
TRBV30,NA,TRBD2,TRBJ2-3,TGTGCCTGGAGTGTACAAGGACTAGTGACAGATACGCAGTATTTT,CAWSVQGLVTDTQYF
TRBV3-1/TRBV3-2,once,NA,TRBJ2-7,TGTGCCAGCAGCCGCAGGGGGGGGAGACCTGTGAGCTCCTACGAGCAGTACTTC,CASSRRGGRPVSSYEQYF
TRBV27,NA,TRBD1,TRBJ1-2,TGTGCCAGCAGTCTCAGACAGGGGGTTAAAAACTATGGCTACACCTTC,CASSLRQGVKNYGYTF
TRBV19,NA,TRBD1,TRBJ1-5,TGTGCCAGTACCGGAGGTATACCGGGACAGGTGAATCAGCCCCAGCATTTT,CASTGGIPGQVNQPQHF
TRBV7-9,few,NA,TRBJ2-7,TGTGCCAGCAGCCCAGACTCCTTAGGCTCCTACGAGCAGTACTTC,CASSPDSLGSYEQYF
TRBV6-5,NA,NA,TRBJ1-1,TGTGCCAGCAGCCGTACAGCGGTAAGGGAAGCTTTCTTT,CASSRTAVREAFF
TRBV7-2,NA,NA,TRBJ2-3,TGTGCCAGCAGCTTAGCTCGGGATACGCAGTATTTT,CASSLARDTQYF
TRBV9,NA,NA,TRBJ1-1,TGTGCCAGCAGCCCGAGCGCTTCGGCTGAAGCTTTCTTT,CASSPSASAEAFF
TRBV7-3,NA,NA,TRBJ2-5,TGTGCCAGCAGCGCGGACAGAGGAGAGACCCAGTACTTC,CASSADRGETQYF
TRBV5-1,NA,NA,TRBJ1-4,TGCGCCAGCAGCTTGGCCTCGACAAGGGGCGGAGAAAAACTGTTTTTT,CASSLASTRGGEKLFF